Listed below are T cell receptor beta chains from one sample, sequenced in a study of a mutant IDH1 vaccine in newly diagnosed glioma. Repertoires were generated with immunoSEQ multiplex PCR, while TCRdb's copy carries only in-frame clones and drops some. The sample has roughly 54,000 clones, 75% to 85% seen once. These receptors lack a known antigen. The sequencing used PBMCs, collected from a glioma patient whose treatment included an IDH1 peptide vaccine. The receptors were sampled from a man aged 25 to 40 with glioma. Both conserved end residues are part of each CDR3. The order of the fields is V gene, clone size, D gene, J gene, CDR3 DNA, CDR3 protein. D genes are given only for firm matches. Clone size appears in some rows only: once, few, many, or a class for an expanded clone.

V: TRBV11-2
size: NA
D: NA
J: TRBJ1-6
DNA: TGTGCCAGCAGCTCAGGGTCCTTGAATTCACCCCTCCACTTT
CDR3: CASSSGSLNSPLHF

V: TRBV7-6
size: NA
D: NA
J: TRBJ2-3
DNA: TGTGCCAGCAGCTTATCCCTCCCTATACTTTCTAGCACAGATACGCAGTATTTT
CDR3: CASSLSLPILSSTDTQYF

V: TRBV7-9
size: NA
D: TRBD2
J: TRBJ2-3
DNA: TGTGCCAGCAGCCGCCACCGGACTAGTCAGTATGCAGATACGCAGTATTTT
CDR3: CASSRHRTSQYADTQYF

V: TRBV2
size: once
D: NA
J: TRBJ2-7
DNA: TGTGCCAGCAGTGAAGGGACGGCGTTGCACTACGAGCAGTACTTC
CDR3: CASSEGTALHYEQYF

V: TRBV2
size: NA
D: NA
J: TRBJ1-1
DNA: TGTGCCAGCAGTGAGCGGGGGAACACTGAAGCTTTCTTT
CDR3: CASSERGNTEAFF

V: TRBV6-5
size: NA
D: NA
J: TRBJ2-5
DNA: TGTGCCAGCAGTCCTTCAGGACGGGAGACCCAGTACTTC
CDR3: CASSPSGRETQYF

V: TRBV19
size: NA
D: TRBD1
J: TRBJ1-1
DNA: TGTGCCAGTAGTCACCCCGGGACAGGGGTCAACACTGAAGCTTTCTTT
CDR3: CASSHPGTGVNTEAFF

V: TRBV29-1
size: NA
D: TRBD1
J: TRBJ1-4
DNA: TGCAGCGTTGGAGCAGGGGGCGAGGAAAAACTGTTTTTT
CDR3: CSVGAGGEEKLFF

V: TRBV7-8
size: NA
D: TRBD2
J: TRBJ2-2
DNA: TGTGCCAGCAGCTTCCCCCCCTTTGGTAGCGGGGGCGCGAACACCGGGGAGCTGTTTTTT
CDR3: CASSFPPFGSGGANTGELFF

V: TRBV6-1
size: once
D: NA
J: TRBJ1-6
DNA: TGTGCCAGCAGTATTCAGGTCGGGTCACCCCTCCACTTT
CDR3: CASSIQVGSPLHF

V: TRBV5-8
size: once
D: NA
J: TRBJ2-3
DNA: TGTGCCAGCAGCTTGGGGGGGTACTCTAGCACAGATACGCAGTATTTT
CDR3: CASSLGGYSSTDTQYF

V: TRBV27
size: NA
D: NA
J: TRBJ2-2
DNA: TGTGCCAGCCGGACGTCCCTACGAGCCGGGGAGCTGTTTTTT
CDR3: CASRTSLRAGELFF

V: TRBV6-4
size: NA
D: NA
J: TRBJ2-2
DNA: TGTGCCAGCAGCAGGGGGGGGACTGAACTGAACACCGGGGAGCTGTTTTTT
CDR3: CASSRGGTELNTGELFF

V: TRBV7-9
size: NA
D: NA
J: TRBJ1-6
DNA: TGTGCCAGCAGCTCACCGGACAGTAATTCACCCCTCCACTTT
CDR3: CASSSPDSNSPLHF

V: TRBV7-9
size: NA
D: NA
J: TRBJ2-7
DNA: TGTGCCAGCAGCCCTAGCTACGAGCAGTACTTC
CDR3: CASSPSYEQYF

V: TRBV6-5
size: NA
D: TRBD2
J: TRBJ2-1
DNA: TGTGCCAGCAGTTACATTGGCGGGGGGGGGTACAATGAGCAGTTCTTC
CDR3: CASSYIGGGGYNEQFF

V: TRBV6-5
size: NA
D: NA
J: TRBJ2-2
DNA: TGTGCCAGCAGTTACTCGACCGGGGAGCTGTTTTTT
CDR3: CASSYSTGELFF

V: TRBV11-2
size: NA
D: NA
J: TRBJ1-4
DNA: TGTGCCAGCAGCAAAATCGAGGAAAAACTGTTTTTT
CDR3: CASSKIEEKLFF

V: TRBV4-1
size: few
D: NA
J: TRBJ1-1
DNA: TGCGCCAGCAGCCATCCCACTGGGGGACATTTGAACACTGAAGCTTTCTTT
CDR3: CASSHPTGGHLNTEAFF

V: TRBV7-8
size: NA
D: NA
J: TRBJ2-2
DNA: TGTGCCAGCAGCTTCTCAACAGCCTACACGAACACCGGGGAGCTGTTTTTT
CDR3: CASSFSTAYTNTGELFF

V: TRBV5-6
size: NA
D: NA
J: TRBJ2-1
DNA: TGTGCCAGCAGCCCGGATACTTCAGGGAGCTCCTACAATGAGCAGTTCTTC
CDR3: CASSPDTSGSSYNEQFF

V: TRBV25-1
size: NA
D: NA
J: TRBJ1-2
DNA: TGTGCCAGCGAAAACTATGGCTACACCTTC
CDR3: CASENYGYTF

V: TRBV5-1
size: NA
D: NA
J: TRBJ1-4
DNA: TGCGCCAGCAGCGCAAACACAGGGTTGCGCGAAAAACTGTTTTTT
CDR3: CASSANTGLREKLFF

V: TRBV6-5
size: NA
D: NA
J: TRBJ1-5
DNA: TGTGCCAGCACAAGGGAGGGTCCTTATCAGCCCCAGCATTTT
CDR3: CASTREGPYQPQHF

V: TRBV7-2
size: NA
D: NA
J: TRBJ2-7
DNA: TGTGCCAGCAGCCTGGACCTGGGCAGGGCCTACGAGCAGTACTTC
CDR3: CASSLDLGRAYEQYF

V: TRBV7-6
size: NA
D: TRBD1
J: TRBJ1-4
DNA: TGTGCCAGCAGCTCGAAGATCCCAGGGGGGGAAAAACTGTTTTTT
CDR3: CASSSKIPGGEKLFF

V: TRBV2
size: NA
D: NA
J: TRBJ2-4
DNA: TGTGCCAGCAGTGTTCGTCCAGGGGGGGAAAACATTCAGTACTTC
CDR3: CASSVRPGGENIQYF

V: TRBV10-3
size: NA
D: TRBD1
J: TRBJ1-6
DNA: TGTGCCATCAGTGAGTGGGGACAGGGAAATTCACCCCTCCACTTT
CDR3: CAISEWGQGNSPLHF